These 8 T cell receptor beta chains were sequenced from one sample in a study of OX40 agonist ivuxolimab in advanced cancers. TCRdb's copy holds only in-frame clones and misses some; the assay was immunoSEQ multiplex PCR. The sample lists almost 85,000 clones, about 86% occurring once. Source: CD4+ or CD8+ T cells sorted from blood, taken in a trial of the OX40 agonist ivuxolimab. These receptor sequences come from an adult with an advanced solid tumor such as melanoma, head and neck, liver or kidney cancer.

As for this clone: Other nucleotide sequences in the sample specify the same CDR3. This sequence joins TRBV18 and TRBJ2-5; unclear D gene. From germline, CDR1 is KGHSH and CDR2 LQKENI. The V end was cut by 5 bases, the J end by 2 bases, with 3 bases between. The CDR3 totals 11 residues. CDR3 nucleotide sequence: TGTGCCAGCTCAGAACAAGAGACCCAGTACTTC. Translating it yields CASSEQETQYF.

V gene TRBV21-1 combines with J gene TRBJ2-7. TRBV21-1 is shown as a pseudogene. This CDR3 is built from 9 residues. The CDR3 region is CASSPGPNF. DNA of the CDR3: TGTGCCAGCAGCCCGGGACCGAACTTC.

The chain is built from TRBV7-2 and TRBJ2-1; tentative D call: TRBD2 (5 bases). The CDR3 totals 11 residues. The V and J ends lost 8 bases and 8 bases respectively, with 10 bases between them. The germline V gene has CDR1 SGHTA and CDR2 FQGNSA. In DNA, the CDR3 is TGTGCCAGCCGAGAACTAGATGAGCAGTTCTTC. It specifies CASRELDEQFF.

The chain joins TRBV6-1 to TRBJ2-5, with TRBD1 matching over 7 bases. Unmatched junction bases numbered 5, after V lost 6 bases and J lost 4 bases. This CDR3 spans 13 amino acids. CDR1 and CDR2 (germline): MNHNS, SASEGT. The CDR3 loop is CASRGTGVETQYF. CDR3 DNA: TGTGCCAGCAGGGGAACAGGGGTAGAGACCCAGTACTTC.

The chain recombines TRBV19 with TRBJ2-3; 9 bases line up with TRBD1. The CDR3 contains 17 residues. V shed 5 bases, J shed 1 base, and the junction held 10 bases outside the gene matches. Germline V gene sequence: CDR1 LNHDA, CDR2 SQIVND (reference sequence). CDR3 residues: CASSQLRRDRGTDTQYF. The CDR3 DNA reads TGTGCCAGTAGTCAACTTCGTCGGGACAGGGGCACAGATACGCAGTATTTT. Drawing the rest from reference TRBV19 and TRBJ2-3, the complete variable domain is DGGITQSPKYLFRKEGQNVTLSCEQNLNHDAMYWYRQDPGQGLRLIYYSQIVNDFQKGDIAEGYSVSREKKESFPLTVTSAQKNPTAFYLCASSQLRRDRGTDTQYFGPGTRLTVL.

The chain carries TRBV5-4 and TRBJ2-7; TRBD1 matches 9 bases. The V segment lost 1 base and the J segment 5 bases; nucleotides outside the gene matches: 4. The germline CDR1 and CDR2 sequences are SGHNT and YYREEE (reference sequence). CDR3 length: 14 amino acids. This CDR3 reads CASSLNRGLNEQYF. The CDR3 nucleotides read TGTGCCAGCAGCTTGAACAGGGGGCTTAACGAGCAGTACTTC.

The V and J genes are TRBV19 and TRBJ1-4, with D unclear. There are 13 residues in the CDR3. V was cut by 0 bases and J by 5 bases, with 4 bases left in between. Germline loops: CDR1 LNHDA, CDR2 SQIVND (reference sequence). The CDR3 loop reads CASSIDLNEKLFF. As DNA, the CDR3 is TGTGCCAGTAGTATAGACCTGAATGAAAAACTGTTTTTT.

This chain links TRBV18 with TRBJ2-4, with D possibly matching TRBD1 (5 bases). The CDR3 covers 16 residues. Per germline, CDR1 KGHSH and CDR2 LQKENI. Trimming pared 3 bases from V and 0 bases from J, leaving 12 bases between. The CDR3 region has the DNA TGTGCCAGCTCACCCCAGGGTCGAGGAGCCAAAAACATTCAGTACTTC. Amino acid sequence: CASSPQGRGAKNIQYF.